These T cell receptor beta chains were read from a single sample in a study of T cell responses to AZD1222 COVID-19 vaccine. Produced via immunoSEQ multiplex PCR; TCRdb's table is partial and in-frame only. The sample lists about 190,000 clones; about 87% were seen once. The input for sequencing was peripheral blood, taken on day 0 of MenACWY control vaccination. Receptor source: an adult in good health. Each CDR3 is given with its conserved first and last residue. Fields, in order: V gene, J gene, clone size, D gene, CDR3 DNA, CDR3 protein. A D gene is named only where the DNA matches it firmly. For some rows the clone size is stated as once, few or many, or as a class when expanded; others skip it.

v_call: TRBV12-3/TRBV12-4; j_call: TRBJ1-5; clone_size: -; d_call: -; cdr3_nt: TGTGCCAGCAGGCGGGACAATATCCAGCCCCAGCATTTT; cdr3_aa: CASRRDNIQPQHF
v_call: TRBV5-4; j_call: TRBJ2-3; clone_size: -; d_call: TRBD1; cdr3_nt: TGTGCCAGCAGCTTGGGTGGACAGGGTTACACAGATACGCAGTATTTT; cdr3_aa: CASSLGGQGYTDTQYF
v_call: TRBV10-3; j_call: TRBJ2-5; clone_size: once; d_call: -; cdr3_nt: TGTGCCATCAGTGAGTCAGGGTTAGAAGAGACCCAGTACTTC; cdr3_aa: CAISESGLEETQYF
v_call: TRBV2; j_call: TRBJ1-2; clone_size: -; d_call: -; cdr3_nt: TGTGCCAGCAGTGAAATGGGGGGCTCATCTGGCTACACCTTC; cdr3_aa: CASSEMGGSSGYTF
v_call: TRBV27; j_call: TRBJ1-1; clone_size: -; d_call: TRBD1; cdr3_nt: TGTGCCAGCTGGCCCCTGGGACAGATGAACACTGAAGCTTTCTTT; cdr3_aa: CASWPLGQMNTEAFF
v_call: TRBV5-4; j_call: TRBJ2-2; clone_size: -; d_call: -; cdr3_nt: TGTGCCAGCAGCCAGCATCAGGGGATCGGGGAGCTGTTTTTT; cdr3_aa: CASSQHQGIGELFF
v_call: TRBV2; j_call: TRBJ2-1; clone_size: -; d_call: -; cdr3_nt: TGTGCCAGCAGTGAAGTAGCCAGCTCCTACAATGAGCAGTTCTTC; cdr3_aa: CASSEVASSYNEQFF
v_call: TRBV18; j_call: TRBJ1-6; clone_size: few; d_call: -; cdr3_nt: TGTGCCAGCTCACCGGCGACTGGCTCACCCCTCCACTTT; cdr3_aa: CASSPATGSPLHF
v_call: TRBV5-5; j_call: TRBJ2-3; clone_size: once; d_call: -; cdr3_nt: TGTGCCAGCAGCTTGGAGGTGGATACGCAGTATTTT; cdr3_aa: CASSLEVDTQYF
v_call: TRBV12-5; j_call: TRBJ1-4; clone_size: once; d_call: -; cdr3_nt: TGTGCTAGTGTCCGGAACAGGGACGCTAATGAAAAACTGTTTTTT; cdr3_aa: CASVRNRDANEKLFF
v_call: TRBV2; j_call: TRBJ2-1; clone_size: -; d_call: -; cdr3_nt: TGTGCCAGCAGTGACAGTGGTGGCTCCTACAATGAGCAGTTCTTC; cdr3_aa: CASSDSGGSYNEQFF
v_call: TRBV28; j_call: TRBJ2-7; clone_size: -; d_call: -; cdr3_nt: TGTGCCAGCAGTTTAGGGGACAGTGGGACTCGCGAGCAGTACTTC; cdr3_aa: CASSLGDSGTREQYF
v_call: TRBV5-4; j_call: TRBJ2-1; clone_size: -; d_call: -; cdr3_nt: TGTGCCAGCAGCTTGGACGGGGCCCGGTCCTACAATGAGCAGTTCTTC; cdr3_aa: CASSLDGARSYNEQFF